These 26 T cell receptor beta chains share one sample of origin, sequenced in a study of T cell responses to AZD1222 COVID-19 vaccine. This table comes from immunoSEQ multiplex PCR, and its TCRdb copy is limited to in-frame clones, with some not included. The table shows 140,000 to 150,000 clones, with 88% occurring only once. Sequences were derived from peripheral blood, sampled on day 0 of AZD1222 vaccination. All receptors come from an adult in good health.

The chain joins TRBV2 to TRBJ1-5, with D maybe TRBD1 (6 bases). V was clipped by 6 bases and J by 0 bases, with 15 bases between them. Germline assignment: CDR1 SNHLY and CDR2 FYNNEI. CDR3 length: 16 amino acids. The CDR3 region has the DNA TGTGCCAGCAGGAAGGACAGCGGGTATAGCAATCAGCCCCAGCATTTT. Translation: CASRKDSGYSNQPQHF.

In this sample, this clone turned up once. This sequence joins TRBV19 and TRBJ1-5, with a weak D call TRBD1 (6 bases). Looked up from germline, CDR1 is LNHDA and CDR2 is SQIVND (reference sequence). The CDR3 runs 15 residues. The ends were cut back, 2 bases at V and 1 base at J, with 9 bases in the middle. This chain's CDR3 is CASSITGQSNQPQHF. CDR3 nucleotides: TGTGCCAGTAGTATAACAGGGCAAAGCAATCAGCCCCAGCATTTT. Based on the CDR3 plus reference TRBV19 and TRBJ1-5, the full variable domain is DGGITQSPKYLFRKEGQNVTLSCEQNLNHDAMYWYRQDPGQGLRLIYYSQIVNDFQKGDIAEGYSVSREKKESFPLTVTSAQKNPTAFYLCASSITGQSNQPQHFGDGTRLSIL.

Only one count was recorded for this clone. The CDR3 DNA reads as TGTGCCAGCCGGGACAGCGTGATGGGGGGCTACACCTTC. Translated, it gives CASRDSVMGGYTF. The chain employs TRBV12-3 or TRBV12-4 and TRBJ1-2; 7 positions agree with TRBD1. This CDR3 has 13 amino acids. Trimming took 8 bases from V and 8 from J; bases not matched to a gene: 11.

The chain couples TRBV19 to TRBJ2-7, with 10 bases lining up with TRBD1. In germline, CDR1 is LNHDA, CDR2 SQIVND (reference sequence). The CDR3 runs 14 residues. The V gene end was trimmed by 5 bases and the J gene end by 4 bases; junction bases not matched to a gene: 5. CDR3 nucleotide sequence: TGTGCCAGTAGTTCGGACAGGGGGTTGTACGAGCAGTACTTC. It encodes CASSSDRGLYEQYF.

This clone was found once. This sequence joins TRBV9 and TRBJ2-2; D remains unclear. Trimming removed 0 bases at V and 10 bases at J, with 13 bases between. Per the germline V gene, CDR1 is SGDLS and CDR2 is YYNGEE. The CDR3 is 14 residues long. CDR3 in DNA: TGTGCCAGCAGCGTAGGAGGAGAGCCCGCGGAGCTGTTTTTT. Its protein is CASSVGGEPAELFF.

This chain connects TRBV10-3 to TRBJ1-2, with TRBD1 matching over 12 bases. The CDR3 length is 16 residues. Germline values: CDR1 ENHRY, CDR2 SYGVKD. J was trimmed by 8 bases and V by 0 bases; bases with no gene match: 7. CDR3 sequence reads: CAISESLGQGARGYTF. The CDR3 nucleotides are TGTGCCATCAGTGAGTCCTTGGGACAGGGGGCGCGGGGCTACACCTTC.

This chain links TRBV7-2 with TRBJ2-4, with D possibly TRBD1 on 6 matching bases. The CDR3 length is 14 residues. Germline V CDR1 and CDR2: SGHTA, FQGNSA. V lost 1 base and J lost 11, with 15 bases in between. The CDR3 nucleotides are TGTGCCAGCAGCTTAGACCTACAGGGACGCCTTCAGTACTTC. Translation gives CASSLDLQGRLQYF.

V is TRBV18 and J is TRBJ1-2; no firm D call. Trimming pared 1 base from V and 0 bases from J, leaving 9 bases between. Germline CDR1 is KGHSH and CDR2 is LQKENI. The CDR3 has 15 residues. The CDR3 DNA reads as TGTGCCAGCTCACCACTCGCGGAACCTAACTATGGCTACACCTTC. It yields the protein CASSPLAEPNYGYTF.

CDR3 sequence reads: CASRGWDTEAFF. The CDR3 coding sequence is TGTGCCAGCAGAGGGTGGGACACTGAAGCTTTCTTT. V is TRBV6-1 and J is TRBJ1-1; D gene unclear. V was shortened by 6 bases and J by 3 bases, with 8 bases between the two germline ends. The CDR3 covers 12 residues. Germline lookup yields CDR1 MNHNS and CDR2 SASEGT.

This clone was detected only a few times. V is TRBV10-3 and J is TRBJ1-2, with D hard to call. Germline CDR1 and CDR2: ENHRY and SYGVKD. CDR3 length: 14 amino acids. V lost 6 bases and J 10 bases, leaving 21 bases between the germline ends. The CDR3, as DNA: TGTGCCATCAGACCTTCGGGAGACACCCGGTTCTACACCTTC. It is translated as CAIRPSGDTRFYTF.

The V gene is TRBV9, the J gene TRBJ1-1; 7 nucleotides match TRBD1. The CDR3 has 15 residues. The J segment lost 5 bases and the V segment lost 0 bases, leaving 7 bases of the junction unmatched. Looked up from germline, CDR1 is SGDLS and CDR2 is YYNGEE. CDR3 DNA: TGTGCCAGCAGCGTAGCTCTGCAGGGGGGAACTGAAGCTTTCTTT. Its protein product is CASSVALQGGTEAFF.

The gene calls are TRBV7-2 and TRBJ1-2, with a possible D match to TRBD1 (6 bases). V was trimmed by 4 bases and J by 2 bases, leaving 14 bases between them. Looked up from germline, CDR1 is SGHTA and CDR2 is FQGNSA. The CDR3 has 15 amino acids. CDR3 bases: TGTGCCAGCAGCTCCCAACAGGGTAGGAACTATGGCTACACCTTC. Translated, it gives CASSSQQGRNYGYTF.

The gene calls are TRBV18 and TRBJ1-6; possible D gene TRBD1, 5 bases. The CDR3 is 15 residues long. Germline CDR1 is KGHSH and CDR2 is LQKENI. V lost 0 bases to trimming and J lost 7 bases, with 10 bases between them. As DNA, the CDR3 is TGTGCCAGCTCACCACCCCCAGGGCAGAATTCACCCCTCCACTTT. It yields the protein CASSPPPGQNSPLHF.

The genes are TRBV12-3 or TRBV12-4 and TRBJ1-2, with D hard to call. The CDR3 is made up of 13 amino acids. Trimming shortened V by 4 bases and J by 8 bases, and 14 bases separated the two germline ends. Here the CDR3 DNA reads TGTGCCAGCAGTTCGGACGCACCTAGAGGCTACACCTTC. Its translation is CASSSDAPRGYTF.

This chain connects TRBV18 to TRBJ1-1; D is unresolved. V dropped 2 bases and J dropped 5 bases, with 9 bases sitting between them. Germline CDR1 KGHSH, CDR2 LQKENI. The CDR3 extends over 13 amino acids. The CDR3 DNA reads TGTGCCAGCTCACCAAGACTGGAGACTGAAGCTTTCTTT. Amino acid sequence: CASSPRLETEAFF. The whole variable domain, remainder taken from reference TRBV18 and TRBJ1-1, is NAGVMQNPRHLVRRRGQEARLRCSPMKGHSHVYWYRQLPEEGLKFMVYLQKENIIDESGMPKERFSAEFPKEGPSILRIQQVVRGDSAAYFCASSPRLETEAFFGQGTRLTVV.

This chain connects TRBV30 to TRBJ2-5, with 7 bases identical to TRBD1. Looked up from germline, CDR1 is GTSNPN and CDR2 is SVGIG (reference sequence). Trimming removed 2 bases from V and 3 bases from J; junction bases left unmatched: 6. The CDR3 sequence is 14 residues long. CDR3 DNA sequence: TGTGCCTGGAGTCGACGGGACAGAAAAGAGACCCAGTACTTC. Translation gives CAWSRRDRKETQYF.

The chain recombines TRBV19 with TRBJ2-1; TRBD1 or TRBD2 may be the D gene (6 bases each). Germline V gene data show CDR1 as LNHDA and CDR2 as SQIVND (reference sequence). Trimming left V 5 bases short and J 7 bases short, with 15 bases between. CDR3 size: 14 residues. In DNA, the CDR3 is TGTGCCAGTAGTGGTGGGGGGCTCTGGAATGAGCAGTTCTTC. The encoded protein is CASSGGGLWNEQFF.

The rearrangement uses TRBV18 and TRBJ1-1, with no clear D. In germline, CDR1 is KGHSH, CDR2 LQKENI. With 0 bases removed from V and 0 bases from J, the gap between germline ends came to 8 bases. The CDR3 has 15 residues. The CDR3 coding sequence is TGTGCCAGCTCACCACCAGCGCTAATGAACACTGAAGCTTTCTTT. It is translated as CASSPPALMNTEAFF.

This clone was found a few times. The chain combines TRBV9 with TRBJ2-1; the match to TRBD2 covers 8 bases. After removal of 3 bases from V and 2 bases from J, the junction contained 4 bases not matched to a gene. Germline V gene lookup returns CDR1 SGDLS and CDR2 YYNGEE. There are 15 residues in the CDR3. CDR3 protein: CASSASGLAYNEQFF. As DNA, the CDR3 is TGTGCCAGCAGCGCCTCGGGACTAGCCTACAATGAGCAGTTCTTC.

To note about this clone: The same CDR3 is also encoded by other DNA sequences in this sample. The gene calls are TRBV3-1 (or the pseudogene TRBV3-2) and TRBJ1-2; D gene unclear. Germline values: CDR1 LGHDT, CDR2 YNNKEL (reference sequence). The CDR3 has 14 residues. V was pared by 2 bases and J by 2 bases, with 9 bases between. Here the CDR3 reads CASSQFGGNYGYTF. CDR3 nucleotide sequence: TGTGCCAGCAGCCAATTCGGTGGGAACTATGGCTACACCTTC.

The chain employs TRBV5-1 and TRBJ2-7; D gene ambiguous. Trimming took 0 bases from V and 0 from J, leaving 13 bases between them. In germline, CDR1 is SGHRS, CDR2 YFSETQ. The CDR3 has 16 amino acids. CDR3 in DNA: TGCGCCAGCAGCTTGGCAGCCAGCAGTAGCTCCTACGAGCAGTACTTC. As protein: CASSLAASSSSYEQYF.

The chain is built from TRBV4-1 and TRBJ1-2; D is ambiguous. Germline CDR1 MGHRA, CDR2 YSYEKL. The CDR3 has 13 residues. Deletions cut 1 base from V and 6 bases from J, with 9 bases between. CDR3 loop: CASSQGYGDGYTF. The DNA for the CDR3 is TGCGCCAGCAGCCAAGGCTACGGGGATGGCTACACCTTC.

The gene calls are TRBV12-5 and TRBJ2-1, with D perhaps matching TRBD2 (7 bases). This CDR3 contains 16 residues. Trimming took off 5 bases at V and 15 bases at J, with 29 bases between the two ends. Germline CDR1 is LGHNT and CDR2 is FRNRAP. CDR3: CASGPGQLVGGQWLFF. The CDR3, as DNA: TGTGCTAGTGGTCCCGGACAGTTAGTCGGGGGGCAGTGGCTGTTCTTC.

The V call is TRBV19, the J call TRBJ1-2; 9 bases agree with TRBD1. V lost 1 base to trimming and J lost 0 bases; unmatched junction nucleotides: 0. Germline V gene lookup returns CDR1 LNHDA and CDR2 SQIVND (reference sequence). The CDR3 is 15 residues long. The CDR3 DNA sequence: TGTGCCAGTAGTATAGGGACAGGGGCTAACTATGGCTACACCTTC. Amino acids: CASSIGTGANYGYTF.

This chain connects TRBV2 to TRBJ2-2, with TRBD1 matching 9 bases. There are 16 residues in the CDR3. The germline CDR1 and CDR2 sequences are SNHLY and FYNNEI. Germline trimming cut 6 bases from V and 3 bases from J; bases unmatched to any gene: 8. CDR3 coding DNA: TGTGCCAGCAGAGCCGAACAGGGGGCCTACACCGGGGAGCTGTTTTTT. It yields the protein CASRAEQGAYTGELFF.

Points on this clone: Distinct nucleotide sequences in the sample also encode this CDR3. The chain carries TRBV20-1 and TRBJ1-4; D gene unclear. The CDR3 has 11 amino acids. V was trimmed by 1 base and J by 8 bases, leaving 5 bases between them. Germline CDR1 DFQATT, CDR2 SNEGSKA (reference sequence). The CDR3 loop is CSARVLEKLFF. The CDR3 nucleotides are TGCAGTGCTAGAGTCTTGGAAAAACTGTTTTTT.